This entry describes one TCR beta chain. Nashville, Tennessee was home to all donors, who were Caucasian adults. Data came from immunoSEQ multiplex PCR; TCRdb stores just in-frame clones and leaves some out. The data contain 2 million to 2.5 million clones, 95% of them singletons. The source of the sample is a study of shared clonotypes between healthy human individuals. CDR1 is GTSNPN, CDR2 SVGIG, per germline (reference sequence). CDR3 length: 15 residues. Trimming shortened V by 0 bases and J by 1 base, and 13 bases separated the two germline ends. The TCR was taken from a man between 18 and 35 years old in good health. The sample comprised naive CD4+ T cells sorted from blood. Subset denoted: CD45RA+ positively selected. This sequence joins TRBV30 and TRBJ2-7, with D perhaps given as TRBD1 or TRBD2 (5 bases each). The CDR3 DNA follows: TGTGCCTGGAGTGTAGGGGTCAGGGAGTCCTACGAGCAGTACTTC. This translates into CAWSVGVRESYEQYF.